The source of this T cell receptor beta chain is a study of regulatory T cells in long-lasting Graves disease. Germline V CDR1 and CDR2: MNHNS, SASEGT. V gave up 4 bases and J gave up 1 base, with 11 bases separating them. The length of the CDR3 is 15 residues. Indicated time point: newly diagnosed GD, antithyroid drugs for less than 3 months. From RNA extracted from PBMCs, the TCR library was made. Libraries of TCR beta came from iRepertoire HTBI primers plus Arm-PCR of CDR3 regions. In the authors' workflow: Across all samples, about 60 TRBV segments and 11 to 15 TRBJ segments were identified. TCRdb re-called the multiplex PCR reads with MiXCR, one entry per CDR3 protein. None of the V and J calls come from the authors' own analysis; TCRdb made them. The data hold about 540,000 distinct CDR3 sequences, with approximately 13% observed a single time. This sample also belongs to another study, concerning T cells in Graves' hyperthyroidism and ophthalmopathy.

The clonotype comes from a man aged 25 to 45 with Graves disease. Here the sequenced sample was peripheral blood mononuclear cells (PBMCs), taken at new diagnosis, from a patient treated with antithyroid drugs. The rearrangement links TRBV6-1 to TRBJ2-1; D might be TRBD1 or TRBD2, each matching 6 bases. CDR3 coding DNA: TGTGCCAGCAGTGGGGGGGCGGGGTCCTACAATGAGCAGTTCTTC. Translated, it gives CASSGGAGSYNEQFF.